The 5 T cell receptor beta chains listed next were all sequenced from one sample in a study of post-analysis software for immune sequencing data. The authors incorporated unique molecular identifiers into the TCR beta cDNA libraries. Each CDR3 protein gets one entry after TCRdb re-called the PCR reads with MiXCR. The sample yields 550,000 to 700,000 distinct CDR3 sequences, 40% to 50% seen once. These receptors lack a known antigen. Study-wide results and limits: Five or six TRBV segments, TRBV5-6, TRBV5-1 and TRBV20-1 among them, were found more frequent in patients than controls.

Sample: blood. These receptors were obtained from a girl aged 10-17 years with multiple sclerosis.

The chain couples TRBV6-5 to TRBJ1-2, with TRBD1 matching 8 bases. Unmatched junction bases numbered 11, after V lost 6 bases and J lost 5 bases. CDR3 length: 15 residues. Germline CDR1 is MNHEY and CDR2 is SVGAGI. The CDR3 loop reads CASRPGQGGGYGYTF. The CDR3 nucleotides read TGTGCCAGCAGACCCGGACAGGGCGGGGGGTATGGCTACACCTTC.

This clonotype was picked up a small number of times. The J gene is TRBJ2-1, the V gene TRBV29-1, with D maybe TRBD2 (5 bases). Trimming took off 8 bases at V and 10 bases at J, with 15 bases between the two ends. CDR3 length equals 11 residues. Germline lookup yields CDR1 SQVTM and CDR2 ANQGSEA. As DNA, the CDR3 is TGCAGCTCCGGGAAACAGACAGAGCAGTTCTTC. Protein sequence: CSSGKQTEQFF.

This clonotype was picked up a small number of times. The V and J genes are TRBV12-3 or TRBV12-4 and TRBJ2-1, with 12 bases matching TRBD2. CDR3 size: 16 residues. The V gene end was trimmed by 5 bases and the J gene end by 6 bases; junction bases not matched to a gene: 8. The CDR3 nucleotides read TGTGCCAGCAGTCGACTAGCGGGAGACCCAATCAATGAGCAGTTCTTC. Translated: CASSRLAGDPINEQFF.

The chain employs TRBV6-1 and TRBJ2-1, with D perhaps matching TRBD2 (5 bases). V lost 6 bases to trimming and J lost 3 bases, with 21 bases between them. The CDR3 length is 17 residues. Germline CDR1 reads MNHNS; CDR2 reads SASEGT. CDR3 protein: CASSGQPRGIYYNEQFF. CDR3 nucleotide sequence: TGTGCCAGCAGCGGCCAACCCAGAGGGATATACTACAATGAGCAGTTCTTC.

This clonotype was recorded a few times. A read error is likely, as this CDR3 ends without the conserved phenylalanine or tryptophan. The J gene is TRBJ1-1, the V gene TRBV7-6; 8 bases fit TRBD1. This CDR3 is 17 amino acids long. Trimming cost V 5 bases and J 4 bases; bases outside gene matches: 15. Germline CDR1 is SGHVS and CDR2 is FNYEAQ. CDR3 bases: TGTGCCAGCAGCCCCGGACAGGGAACAGGGGTGGGCACTGAAGCTTTCTGT. As protein: CASSPGQGTGVGTEAFC.